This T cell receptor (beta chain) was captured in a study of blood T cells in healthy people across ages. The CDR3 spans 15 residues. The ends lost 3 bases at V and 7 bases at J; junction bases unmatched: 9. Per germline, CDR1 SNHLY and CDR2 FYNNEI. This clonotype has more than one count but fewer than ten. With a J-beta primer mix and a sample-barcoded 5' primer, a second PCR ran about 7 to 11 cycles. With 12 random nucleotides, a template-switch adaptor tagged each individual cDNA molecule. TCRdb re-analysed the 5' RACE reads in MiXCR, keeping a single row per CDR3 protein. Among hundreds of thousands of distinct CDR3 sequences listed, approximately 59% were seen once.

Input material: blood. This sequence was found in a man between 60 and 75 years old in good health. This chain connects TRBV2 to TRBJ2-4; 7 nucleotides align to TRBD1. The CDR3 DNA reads TGTGCCAGCAGTGAGACAGGGCCCCTAGGGAACATTCAGTACTTC. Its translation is CASSETGPLGNIQYF.